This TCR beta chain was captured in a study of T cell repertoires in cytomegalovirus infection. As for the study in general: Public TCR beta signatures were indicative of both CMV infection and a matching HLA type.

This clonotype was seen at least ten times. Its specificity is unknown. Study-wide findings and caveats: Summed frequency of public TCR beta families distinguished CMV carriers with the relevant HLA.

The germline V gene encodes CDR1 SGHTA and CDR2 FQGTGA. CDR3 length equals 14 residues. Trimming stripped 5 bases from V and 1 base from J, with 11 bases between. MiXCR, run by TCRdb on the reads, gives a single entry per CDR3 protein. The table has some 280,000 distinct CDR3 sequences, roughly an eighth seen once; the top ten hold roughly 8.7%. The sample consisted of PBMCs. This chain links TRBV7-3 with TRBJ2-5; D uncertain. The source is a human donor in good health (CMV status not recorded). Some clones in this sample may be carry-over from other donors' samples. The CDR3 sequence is CASSPGSGQETQYF. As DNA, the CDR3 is TGTGCCAGCAGCCCTGGCAGTGGCCAAGAGACCCAGTACTTC.